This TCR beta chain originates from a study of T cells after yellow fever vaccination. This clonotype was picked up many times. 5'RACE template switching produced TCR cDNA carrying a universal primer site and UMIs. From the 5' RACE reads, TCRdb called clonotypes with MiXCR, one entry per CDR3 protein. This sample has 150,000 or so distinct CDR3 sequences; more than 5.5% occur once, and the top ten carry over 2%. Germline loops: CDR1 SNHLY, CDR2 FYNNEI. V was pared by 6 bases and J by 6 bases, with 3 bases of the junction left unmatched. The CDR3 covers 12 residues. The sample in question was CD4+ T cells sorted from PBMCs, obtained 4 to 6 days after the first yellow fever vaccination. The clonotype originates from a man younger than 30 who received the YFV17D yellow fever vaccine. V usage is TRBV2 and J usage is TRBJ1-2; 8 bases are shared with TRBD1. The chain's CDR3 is CASRGTGDGYTF. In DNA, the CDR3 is TGTGCCAGCAGGGGGACAGGTGATGGCTACACCTTC.